The 8 T cell receptor beta chains presented below share a single source sample, sequenced in a study of blood T cell repertoires in COVID-19. The method was immunoSEQ multiplex PCR; TCRdb's version includes in-frame clones alone and lacks a portion of them. The data hold roughly 330,000 clones, with approximately 90% observed a single time. The sequencing input was PBMCs or T cells enriched from blood (not recorded which). These receptors came from a woman aged 25 to 45 who had recovered from COVID-19.

V and J are TRBV7-9 and TRBJ1-2, with a tentative D call TRBD1 (6 bases). Germline assignment: CDR1 SEHNR and CDR2 FQNEAQ (reference sequence). This CDR3 has 14 residues. V lost 2 bases and J 6 bases, leaving 13 bases between the germline ends. The CDR3 region has the DNA TGTGCCAGCAGCTTACTCGCTGGGGGCAATGGCTACACCTTC. This sequence encodes CASSLLAGGNGYTF. The complete variable domain, with remaining parts taken from reference TRBV7-9 and TRBJ1-2, reads DTGVSQNPRHKITKRGQNVTFRCDPISEHNRLYWYRQTLGQGPEFLTYFQNEAQLEKSRLLSDRFSAERPKGSFSTLEIQRTEQGDSAMYLCASSLLAGGNGYTFGSGTRLTVV.

The chain recombines TRBV4-2 with TRBJ1-2; 7 bases are shared with TRBD1. Per the germline V gene, CDR1 is LGHNA and CDR2 is YNFKEQ. The CDR3 is 16 amino acids. The V and J ends lost 0 bases and 2 bases, in that order; junction bases with no gene match: 6. The CDR3 sequence is CASSQEAAGGNYGYTF. The CDR3 coding sequence is TGTGCCAGCAGCCAAGAAGCGGCAGGGGGAAACTATGGCTACACCTTC.

This sequence joins TRBV7-9 and TRBJ1-2, with 7 bases matching TRBD1. Germline CDR1 SEHNR, CDR2 FQNEAQ (reference sequence). The CDR3 is 14 residues long. Losses at the gene ends were 6 bases for V and 5 bases for J; bases not matched to a gene: 9. The CDR3 here is CASSHDTGDYGYTF. DNA for the CDR3: TGTGCCAGCAGTCACGACACAGGGGATTATGGCTACACCTTC.

The V call is TRBV30, the J call TRBJ2-5; tentatively, D is TRBD2 (6 bases). With 4 bases removed from V and 5 bases from J, the gap between germline ends came to 14 bases. Looked up from germline, CDR1 is GTSNPN and CDR2 is SVGIG (reference sequence). The CDR3 covers 13 residues. CDR3: CAWTAGGGETQYF. The CDR3, as DNA: TGTGCCTGGACCGCCGGGGGAGGTGAGACCCAGTACTTC.

There are a few counts of this clone. This chain joins TRBV5-4 and TRBJ1-1; 7 positions match TRBD1. Germline V lookup: CDR1 SGHNT, CDR2 YYREEE (reference sequence). Trimming took 4 bases from V and 4 from J; bases not matched to a gene: 4. The CDR3 covers 13 residues. The DNA of the CDR3 is TGTGCCAGCAGCCACTACAGGGGCACTGAAGCTTTCTTT. Its protein product is CASSHYRGTEAFF.

The chain is built from TRBV3-1 (or the pseudogene TRBV3-2) and TRBJ1-4, with TRBD1 matching over 9 bases. Germline CDR1 LGHDT, CDR2 YNNKEL (reference sequence). The junction had 5 bases not matched to a gene; V was cut back by 2 bases and J by 7 bases. The CDR3 totals 15 residues. The CDR3: CASSQRGTGTEKLFF. DNA of the CDR3: TGTGCCAGCAGCCAAAGGGGGACAGGGACTGAAAAACTGTTTTTT.

Written as DNA, the CDR3 is TGTGCCAGCAGCCGGTCTGGCGGGGGGGCCTACAATGAGCAGTTCTTC. It specifies CASSRSGGGAYNEQFF. The V gene is TRBV3-1 (or the pseudogene TRBV3-2), the J gene TRBJ2-1, with 9 positions matching TRBD2. Trimming cost V 4 bases and J 2 bases; bases outside gene matches: 6. The germline gives CDR1 LGHDT, CDR2 YNNKEL (reference sequence). The length of the CDR3 is 16 residues.

This chain links TRBV4-3 with TRBJ1-5; D uncertain. V dropped 1 base and J dropped 2 bases, with 12 bases sitting between them. This CDR3 is 16 amino acids long. Germline CDR1 reads LGHNA; CDR2 reads YSLEER. CDR3 sequence: CASSQGRGSRNQPQHF. CDR3 bases: TGCGCCAGCAGCCAAGGACGCGGGTCGCGCAATCAGCCCCAGCATTTT.